Given below is one T cell receptor beta chain in context. Its antigen is unidentified. This entry belongs to a study of graft-versus-host responses after intestinal transplantation. Study overall: The whole recipient group had anti-thymocyte globulin induction followed by tacrolimus and steroids for two to three years. Points from the study as a whole: The recipient marrow held GvH clones, and some of them showed up first in ileum or blood.

Trimming took off 1 base at V and 6 bases at J, with 8 bases between the two ends. The CDR3 length is 13 residues. Germline V gene lookup returns CDR1 SGHRS and CDR2 YFSETQ. The assay was immunoSEQ multiplex PCR, and TCRdb's table has in-frame clones only and misses some. The table has 60,000 to 90,000 clones, roughly 91% seen once; the top ten hold roughly 1.3%. The source is a human donor who received an intestinal transplant. The sample here was unstimulated CD8+ T cells sorted from spleen or lymph node cells, taken before intestinal transplant. The J gene is TRBJ2-1, the V gene TRBV5-1, with no clear D. DNA of the CDR3: TGCGCCAGCAGCTTGTCAGGATTCAATGAGCAGTTCTTC. Protein product: CASSLSGFNEQFF.